This T cell receptor (beta chain) was identified in a study of cytomegalovirus exposure and HLA in healthy donors. About the research overall: Across more than 350 genotyped donors, 81% landed in the Caucasian-associated ancestry cluster.

The V gene's germline CDR1 is MNHEY and CDR2 SVGAGI. This CDR3 contains 16 residues. This clone occurred a few times. Its antigen remains unknown. Relative to the germline gene, one junction end is altered; a read error may explain this. Other DNA sequences in this specimen translate into the identical CDR3. The primer mix had 60 Vbeta and 13 Jbeta primers. The table came from immunoSEQ multiplex PCR; TCRdb's copy has only in-frame clones and leaves some out. This table has more than 250,000 clones, about 90% appearing once. General observations from the study: An Asian-associated ancestry cluster reportedly showed fewer N-insertions than the approximately 630-donor mean in a later analysis.

The sample taken for sequencing was PBMCs. This sequence was found in a woman under 30 in good health and CMV-seronegative. This chain uses TRBV6-5 with TRBJ1-6; 7 bases line up with TRBD1. The DNA for the CDR3 is TGTGCCAGCAGTTCAACAGGGGTGTCGGGTAATTCCCCCCTCCACTTT. It specifies CASSSTGVSGNSPLHF.